This TCR beta chain came from a study of T cell repertoires in aging, cancer and after chemotherapy. Study information: Clear clonal overlap appeared across healthy donor samples taken over several months to years. The full dataset contained 8.5 million to 10 million TCR reads.

Rearranged V-D-J TRB sequences were amplified with a mixed TRB-A/B primer pool. TCRdb analysed the multiplex PCR reads with MiXCR anew, one entry per CDR3 protein. The table lists roughly 10,000 distinct CDR3 sequences, 35% to 40% of them singletons. Study conclusions and caveats: Compared with age-matched healthy donors, untreated hematological or solid cancer patients showed higher blood TCR clonality.

Amplification of TCR beta used genomic DNA extracted from peripheral blood. This clonotype was counted a few times. Its specificity is unknown. The source is a human donor in good health. The material sequenced was blood.

The CDR3 spells CASSDSQNTEAFF. The CDR3 DNA is TGTGCCAGCAGTGACTCGCAGAACACTGAAGCTTTCTTT. The V call is TRBV6-4, the J call TRBJ1-1, with D uncertain. Trimming left V 0 bases short and J 1 base short, with 3 bases between. The CDR3 spans 13 residues. CDR1 and CDR2 (germline): MRHNA, SNTAGT.